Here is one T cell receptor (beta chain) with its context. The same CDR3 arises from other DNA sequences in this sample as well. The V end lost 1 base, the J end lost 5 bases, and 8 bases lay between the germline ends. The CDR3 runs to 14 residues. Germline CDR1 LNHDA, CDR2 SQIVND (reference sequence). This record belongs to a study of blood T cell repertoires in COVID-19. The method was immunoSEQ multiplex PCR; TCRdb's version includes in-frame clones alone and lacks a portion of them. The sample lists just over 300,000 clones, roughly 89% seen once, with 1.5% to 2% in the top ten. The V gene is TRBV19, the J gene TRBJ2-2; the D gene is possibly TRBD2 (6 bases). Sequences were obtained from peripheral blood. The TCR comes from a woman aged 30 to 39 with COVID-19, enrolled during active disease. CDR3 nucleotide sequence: TGTGCCAGTAGTATAGGGGGGGTTACCGGGGAGCTGTTTTTT. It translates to CASSIGGVTGELFF.